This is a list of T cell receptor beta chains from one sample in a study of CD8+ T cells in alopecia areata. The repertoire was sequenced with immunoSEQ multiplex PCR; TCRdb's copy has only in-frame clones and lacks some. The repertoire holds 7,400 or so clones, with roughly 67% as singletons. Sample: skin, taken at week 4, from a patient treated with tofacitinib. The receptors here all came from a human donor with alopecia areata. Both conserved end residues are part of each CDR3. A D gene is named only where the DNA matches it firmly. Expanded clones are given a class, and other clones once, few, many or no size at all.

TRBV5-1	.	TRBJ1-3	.	TGCGCCAGCAGCTTAGACTTGGGTGGCGGTGGAAACACCATATATTTT	CASSLDLGGGGNTIYF
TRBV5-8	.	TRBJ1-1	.	TGTGCCAGCAGCTCTCCCAGAACCACTGAAGCTTTCTTT	CASSSPRTTEAFF
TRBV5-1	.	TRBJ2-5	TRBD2	TGCGCCAGCAGCTCGGGCCTTGTCAGCGGGGACCAAGAGACCCAGTACTTC	CASSSGLVSGDQETQYF
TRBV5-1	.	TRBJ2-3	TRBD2	TGCGCCAGCGAAGCCCTGGGACTAGCGGGAGGGGCGACGCAGTATTTT	CASEALGLAGGATQYF
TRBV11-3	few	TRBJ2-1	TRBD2	TGTGCCAGCAGCTTAGATCGGGGGACTAGCGGGAGCAATGAGCAGTTCTTC	CASSLDRGTSGSNEQFF
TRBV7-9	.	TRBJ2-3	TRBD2	TGTGCCAGCAGCCCGCTTAGCGGGAGGGCCACAGATACGCAGTATTTT	CASSPLSGRATDTQYF
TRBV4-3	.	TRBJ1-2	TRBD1	TGCGCCAGCAGCCAACCCGGGACAGGGTCTAACTATGGCTACACCTTC	CASSQPGTGSNYGYTF
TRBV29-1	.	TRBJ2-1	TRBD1	TGCAGCGTTAGCCGGGACAGGGGCCGGAATGAGCAGTTCTTC	CSVSRDRGRNEQFF
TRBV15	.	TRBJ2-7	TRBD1	TGTGCCACCAGATCCGGGACAGCGCGGGAGCAGTACTTC	CATRSGTAREQYF
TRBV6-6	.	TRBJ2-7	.	TGTGCCAGCAGTTACGGGGGGATCTACGAGCAGTACTTC	CASSYGGIYEQYF
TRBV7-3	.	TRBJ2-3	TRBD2	TGTGCCAGCAGCACGGCAGCGGGGGGGAGCACAGATACGCAGTATTTT	CASSTAAGGSTDTQYF
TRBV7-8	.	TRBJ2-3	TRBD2	TGTGCCAGCAGCTTAGAGGTTCTAGCGGGGGGTCAAGATACGCAGTATTTT	CASSLEVLAGGQDTQYF
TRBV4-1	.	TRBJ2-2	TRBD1	TGCGCCAGCACCCCGACAGGGGGTTACACCGGGGAGCTGTTTTTT	CASTPTGGYTGELFF
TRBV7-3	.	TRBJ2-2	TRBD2	TGCGCCAGCAGCCACGGACTAGCGGGGGCCGGGGAGCTGTTTTTT	CASSHGLAGAGELFF
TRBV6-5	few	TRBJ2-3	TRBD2	TGTGCCAGCAGTTACGTGGCGGGGGTGATAGATACGCAGTATTTT	CASSYVAGVIDTQYF
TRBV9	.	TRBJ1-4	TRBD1	TGTGCCAGCAGCGCCCCTCGCCGAACAGGGGTGAGTGAAAAACTGTTTTTT	CASSAPRRTGVSEKLFF
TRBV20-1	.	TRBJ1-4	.	TGCAGTGCCACGCGCGATGAAAAACTGTTTTTT	CSATRDEKLFF
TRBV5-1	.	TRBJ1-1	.	TGCGCCAGCAGACGTGAACTTCAGGGGTCGGCTGAAGCTTTCTTT	CASRRELQGSAEAFF
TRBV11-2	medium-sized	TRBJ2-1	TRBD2	TGTGCCAGCAGAACCCAGGGCGGGAGGTCCTCTTACAATGAGCAGTTCTTC	CASRTQGGRSSYNEQFF
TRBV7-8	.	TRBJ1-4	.	TGTGCCAGCAGCTCTGGACAGCTACTTAATGAAAAACTGTTTTTT	CASSSGQLLNEKLFF
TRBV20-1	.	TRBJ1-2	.	TGCAGTGCTTCATCCGCCTATGGCTACACCTTC	CSASSAYGYTF
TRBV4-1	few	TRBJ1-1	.	TGTGCCAGCAGCCAAGATTGGGGGAACACTGAAGCTTTCTTT	CASSQDWGNTEAFF
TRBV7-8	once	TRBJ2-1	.	TGTGCCAGCAGCTTAGGCCGACAACCGGGGCACGATGAGCAGTTCTTC	CASSLGRQPGHDEQFF
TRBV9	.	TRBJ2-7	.	TGTGCCAGCAGCGTAGGGGCAAACAGGCTCTCCTACGAGCAGTACTTC	CASSVGANRLSYEQYF
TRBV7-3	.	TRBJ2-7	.	TGTGCCAGCAGCTTAATAGTGTGGGGAGCGGTACACTACGAGCAGTACTTC	CASSLIVWGAVHYEQYF
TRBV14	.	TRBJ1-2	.	TGTGCCAGCAGCCAAGGATCGGGCGGCTATGGCTACACCTTC	CASSQGSGGYGYTF
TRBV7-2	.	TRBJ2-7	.	TGTGCCAGCAGCACGGACTCGTTCTACGAGCAGTACTTC	CASSTDSFYEQYF
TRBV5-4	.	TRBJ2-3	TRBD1	TGTGCCAGCAGCGGGACAGCTTTAGATACGCAGTATTTT	CASSGTALDTQYF
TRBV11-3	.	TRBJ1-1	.	TGTGCCAGCAGCTATAGAGGGCAGAACACTGAAGCTTTCTTT	CASSYRGQNTEAFF
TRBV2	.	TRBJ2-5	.	TGTGCCAGCAGTGCTCTCGCGGCAGGACAAGAGACCCAGTACTTC	CASSALAAGQETQYF
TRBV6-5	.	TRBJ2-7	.	TGTGCCAGCAGTTCGCCGGGACTGGAGGTAGAGCAGTACTTC	CASSSPGLEVEQYF
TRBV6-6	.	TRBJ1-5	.	TGTGCCAGCAGTTACGGGGATAGGGCTAGCAATCAGCCCCAGCATTTT	CASSYGDRASNQPQHF
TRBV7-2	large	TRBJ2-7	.	TGTGCCAGCAGCTTAGACAGGGAGGATGAGCAGTACTTC	CASSLDREDEQYF
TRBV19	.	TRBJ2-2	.	TGTGCCAGTAATCAGGACGGACCGAACACCGGGGAGCTGTTTTTT	CASNQDGPNTGELFF
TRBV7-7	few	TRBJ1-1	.	TGTGCCAGCAGCAGAGACAGAGACACTGAAGCTTTCTTT	CASSRDRDTEAFF
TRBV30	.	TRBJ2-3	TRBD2	TGTGCCTGGAGTGTCGCGGGAGCCCCAGATACGCAGTATTTT	CAWSVAGAPDTQYF
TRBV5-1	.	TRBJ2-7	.	TGCGCCAGCAGCTTGTCTTGGGCCTACGAGCAGTACTTC	CASSLSWAYEQYF
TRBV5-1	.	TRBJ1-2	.	TGCGCCAGCAGCTTGGCTACGGGGGCATCCTATGGCTACACCTTC	CASSLATGASYGYTF
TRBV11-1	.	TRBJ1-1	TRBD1	TGTGCCAGCAGCGCAACGGTGCAGGGGGCGGGGAACACTGAAGCTTTCTTT	CASSATVQGAGNTEAFF
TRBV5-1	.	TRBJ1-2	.	TGCGCCAGCCAAAACGGTTTGCTTAACTATGGCTACACCTTC	CASQNGLLNYGYTF
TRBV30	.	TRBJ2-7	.	TGTGCCTGGAAACCTACCTTCACCTACGAGCAGTACTTC	CAWKPTFTYEQYF
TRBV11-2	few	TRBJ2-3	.	TGTGCCAGCAGCTTAGACAGGGCAGATACGCAGTATTTT	CASSLDRADTQYF